This T cell receptor (beta chain) was documented in a study of beta chain features in type 1 diabetes. Study-level findings and limits: These data did not resolve whether HLA type affects TCRB rearrangement.

The authors reverse transcribed all of the isolated RNA, so sequencing captured expressed TCRB transcripts. Data came from immunoSEQ multiplex PCR; TCRdb stores just in-frame clones and leaves some out. The sample includes 200,000 to 250,000 clones, roughly a tenth seen only once; the top ten take 1% to 1.5%. J lost 5 bases, V lost 2 bases, and 8 bases had no gene match. Germline assignment: CDR1 SSHAT and CDR2 FNYEAQ (reference sequence). The CDR3 is 15 residues long. Purity of each sorted population was above 95%. Of note for this clone: Its antigen is unknown.

Sequenced input: central memory CD4+ T cells from blood. The V and J genes are TRBV7-7 and TRBJ2-5; 7 bases are shared with TRBD1. The TCR originated in a man aged 18-30 years in good health. CDR3 in amino acids: CASSLTGAVVETQYF. CDR3 DNA sequence: TGTGCCAGCAGCTTAACAGGGGCTGTTGTTGAGACCCAGTACTTC.